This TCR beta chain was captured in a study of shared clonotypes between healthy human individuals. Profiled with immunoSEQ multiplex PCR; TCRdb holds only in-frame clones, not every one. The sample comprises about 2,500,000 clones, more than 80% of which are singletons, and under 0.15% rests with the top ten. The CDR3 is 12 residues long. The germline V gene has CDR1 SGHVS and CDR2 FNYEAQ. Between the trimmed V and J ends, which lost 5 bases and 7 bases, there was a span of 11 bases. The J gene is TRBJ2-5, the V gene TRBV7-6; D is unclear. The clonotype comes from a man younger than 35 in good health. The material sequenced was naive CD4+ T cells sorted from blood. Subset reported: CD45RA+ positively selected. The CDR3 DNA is TGTGCCAGCAGCCCCCTATTAGGGACCCAGTACTTC. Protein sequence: CASSPLLGTQYF.